The entry that follows covers one T cell receptor (beta chain) sequence. The junction and the germline gene differ at one end; a read error may be behind it. The sample originates from a study of blood T cells in healthy people across ages. Germline CDR1 and CDR2: SGDLS and YYNGEE. CDR3 size: 13 residues. The authors ran a second PCR of roughly 6 to 12 cycles using a sample-barcoded 5' primer and a J-beta primer mix. Tags on each cDNA molecule came from a template-switch adaptor with 12 random nucleotides. TCRdb fed the 5' RACE reads into MiXCR, producing one record per CDR3 protein. Of about 2 million distinct CDR3 sequences in the sample, 49% were seen once.

The sequence was obtained from a woman aged 40 to 55 in good health. The chain employs TRBV9 and TRBJ2-5, with D tentatively TRBD1 or TRBD2 (5 bases each). Sequencing was done on a sample of blood. CDR3 in DNA: TGTGCCGGCAGCGGACACCTAAAAGAGACCCAGTACTTC. This gives the protein CAGSGHLKETQYF.